One sample yielded the 18 T cell receptor beta chains listed below, sequenced in a study of T cell changes during pregnancy in multiple sclerosis. Sequencing used immunoSEQ multiplex PCR; TCRdb keeps in-frame clones, though not all of them. The sample includes roughly 100,000 clones, about 89% of them seen just once. This specimen was peripheral blood, taken before pregnancy. These receptors were collected from a female donor with multiple sclerosis, enrolled in a pregnancy study.

The J gene is TRBJ2-1, the V gene TRBV15; D perhaps matches TRBD2 (7 bases). CDR1 is LNHNV and CDR2 is YYDKDF in the germline V gene (reference sequence). V was trimmed by 0 bases and J by 2 bases, leaving 14 bases between them. The CDR3 spans 17 residues. DNA of the CDR3: TGTGCCACCAGCAGAGATGGGGGGGGCGCGACCTACAATGAGCAGTTCTTC. Amino acids: CATSRDGGGATYNEQFF.

The V gene is TRBV28, the J gene TRBJ2-6, with no clear D. Germline V lookup: CDR1 MDHEN, CDR2 SYDVKM. V gave up 2 bases and J gave up 0 bases, with 14 bases separating them. CDR3 length: 18 amino acids. CDR3 amino acids: CASSLTRSRGSGANVLTF. In nucleotides, the CDR3 is TGTGCCAGCAGTTTAACCCGGAGTCGAGGCTCTGGGGCCAACGTCCTGACTTTC.

V is TRBV19 and J is TRBJ1-2; possible D gene TRBD1, 6 bases. CDR1 and CDR2 (germline): LNHDA, SQIVND (reference sequence). V dropped 6 bases and J dropped 3 bases, with 17 bases sitting between them. The CDR3 runs to 15 residues. In DNA, the CDR3 is TGTGCCAGTAGCCTCACACAAGGGGGTTACTATGGCTACACCTTC. It encodes CASSLTQGGYYGYTF.

There are a few counts of this clone. CDR3 DNA sequence: TGTGCCAGCAGTGAAGGGGTAGAATCACCCCTCCACTTT. Its protein is CASSEGVESPLHF. The V gene is TRBV6-4, the J gene TRBJ1-6; D may be TRBD1 (5 bases). The CDR3 length is 13 residues. Germline assignment: CDR1 MRHNA and CDR2 SNTAGT. V was pared by 3 bases and J by 10 bases, with 10 bases between.

The chain joins TRBV7-9 to TRBJ2-3; 9 bases fit TRBD2. CDR1 and CDR2 from the germline V gene are SEHNR and FQNEAQ (reference sequence). This CDR3 region has 15 residues. With 1 base clipped from V and 3 bases from J, the junction kept 2 bases outside the gene matches. The CDR3 nucleotides read TGTGCCAGCAGCTTAGTTCTAGCGGGGACAGATACGCAGTATTTT. It codes for CASSLVLAGTDTQYF.

This sequence joins TRBV7-3 and TRBJ2-3; TRBD2 matches at 9 bases. CDR3 length equals 15 residues. J was trimmed by 4 bases and V by 2 bases; bases with no gene match: 4. Germline V gene lookup returns CDR1 SGHTA and CDR2 FQGTGA. CDR3 residues: CASSLLAGLSDTQYF. The CDR3 nucleotides read TGTGCCAGCAGCTTACTAGCGGGACTTTCAGATACGCAGTATTTT. The full variable domain, its missing parts supplied by reference TRBV7-3 and TRBJ2-3, is GAGVSQTPSNKVTEKGKYVELRCDPISGHTALYWYRQSLGQGPEFLIYFQGTGAADDSGLPNDRFFAVRPEGSVSTLKIQRTERGDSAVYLCASSLLAGLSDTQYFGPGTRLTVL.

The chain couples TRBV28 to TRBJ2-1; 9 nucleotides line up with TRBD1. The V gene end was trimmed by 8 bases and the J gene end by 7 bases; junction bases not matched to a gene: 12. This CDR3 spans 15 amino acids. Germline loops: CDR1 MDHEN, CDR2 SYDVKM. CDR3 loop: CASQSSQGAWNEQFF. CDR3 DNA sequence: TGTGCCAGCCAATCTTCACAGGGGGCTTGGAATGAGCAGTTCTTC.

CDR3 sequence: CASSPPTDGFTGYTF. CDR3 nucleotide sequence: TGTGCCAGCAGCCCACCTACTGACGGGTTTACTGGCTACACCTTC. The chain links TRBV5-5 to TRBJ1-2; no clear D gene. V was shortened by 4 bases and J by 7 bases, with 20 bases between the two germline ends. Germline-derived CDR1 and CDR2 are SGHKS and YYEKEE (reference sequence). The CDR3 contains 15 residues.

This rearrangement joins TRBV5-3 to TRBJ2-7, with D tentatively TRBD2 (5 bases). TRBV5-3 is noted as an ORF with a role that remains uncertain. The CDR3 covers 15 residues. V was shortened by 0 bases and J by 6 bases, with 16 bases between the two germline ends. The CDR3 DNA follows: TGTGCCAGAAGCTTGGTTAACGGGGTTCTTCTCGAGCAGTACTTC. It specifies CARSLVNGVLLEQYF.

CDR3 in amino acids: CASSDRTSGYTDTQYF. CDR3 sequence (DNA): TGTGCCAGCAGCGACAGGACTAGCGGTTATACAGATACGCAGTATTTT. V is TRBV11-3 and J is TRBJ2-3, with TRBD2 identical over 10 bases. Germline loops: CDR1 SGHNT, CDR2 YENEEA. Unmatched junction bases numbered 8, after V lost 5 bases and J lost 3 bases. The CDR3 has 16 amino acids.

The V and J genes are TRBV11-2 and TRBJ2-3; a weak D match, TRBD1 (5 bases). The CDR3 covers 14 residues. V lost 5 bases, J lost 1 base, and 10 bases lay in between. Germline V gene data show CDR1 as SGHAT and CDR2 as FQNNGV. The chain's CDR3 is CASSRDRGTDTQYF. The CDR3 region has the DNA TGTGCCAGCAGCCGAGACAGAGGCACAGATACGCAGTATTTT.

V and J are TRBV7-9 and TRBJ2-3; D is perhaps TRBD2 (6 bases). The CDR3 has 18 amino acids. Trimming took off 4 bases at V and 4 bases at J, with 24 bases between the two ends. Germline CDR1 reads SEHNR; CDR2 reads FQNEAQ (reference sequence). CDR3 loop: CASSSTLPSAGRPDTQYF. CDR3 DNA sequence: TGTGCCAGCAGCTCAACCCTGCCAAGTGCGGGGCGACCAGATACGCAGTATTTT.

The rearrangement uses TRBV5-1 and TRBJ1-2, with TRBD1 identical over 10 bases. From germline, CDR1 is SGHRS and CDR2 YFSETQ. This CDR3 is built from 13 residues. V trimming: 4 bases; J trimming: 8 bases; junction bases outside the gene matches: 5. The CDR3 is CASSVDRGRGYTF. CDR3 nucleotide sequence: TGCGCCAGCAGCGTTGACAGGGGGCGAGGCTACACCTTC.

The chain carries TRBV15 and TRBJ1-6, with D possibly TRBD1 on 5 matching bases. This CDR3 comprises 17 residues. V was shortened by 0 bases and J by 9 bases, with 18 bases between the two germline ends. CDR1 LNHNV and CDR2 YYDKDF come from the germline V gene (reference sequence). The CDR3 is CATSRDKGPHTFSPLHF. The CDR3 DNA reads TGTGCCACCAGCAGAGATAAGGGGCCACACACCTTTTCACCCCTCCACTTT.

This chain joins TRBV7-3 and TRBJ2-2; D is perhaps TRBD1 (6 bases). V shed 4 bases and J shed 3 bases, with 9 bases lying between them. This CDR3 region has 14 residues. The germline V gene has CDR1 SGHTA and CDR2 FQGTGA. This chain's CDR3 is CASSSDRDTGELFF. DNA for the CDR3: TGTGCCAGCAGCTCGGACAGAGACACCGGGGAGCTGTTTTTT.

The chain is built from TRBV9 and TRBJ1-1; perhaps TRBD1 as D (6 bases). The CDR3 is 16 residues long. Germline loops: CDR1 SGDLS, CDR2 YYNGEE. V dropped 0 bases and J dropped 2 bases, with 14 bases sitting between them. In nucleotides, the CDR3 is TGTGCCAGCAGCGTAGGTACAGGGTACCTTAACACTGAAGCTTTCTTT. Translated: CASSVGTGYLNTEAFF.

This chain connects TRBV27 to TRBJ1-2; D call uncertain. Germline values: CDR1 MNHEY, CDR2 SMNVEV (reference sequence). Trimming took 5 bases from V and 7 from J, leaving 17 bases between them. This CDR3 contains 14 residues. CDR3 bases: TGTGCCAGCAGTGCCAGGACGGAGCGGCCTGGCTACACCTTC. It encodes CASSARTERPGYTF.

The rearrangement links TRBV7-9 to TRBJ2-2; 10 bases are a match to TRBD1. V lost 1 base and J lost 4; bases outside the gene matches: 6. The CDR3 contains 17 residues. Germline-derived CDR1 and CDR2 are SEHNR and FQNEAQ (reference sequence). The DNA of the CDR3 is TGTGCCAGCAGCTTAGTCGGGACAGGGGCAATCACCGGGGAGCTGTTTTTT. Protein: CASSLVGTGAITGELFF.